What follows are 17 T cell receptor beta chains derived from one specimen sequenced in a study of identical twins. MiXCR, applied by TCRdb to the 5' RACE reads, yields one record per CDR3 protein. Of fewer than 250,000 distinct CDR3 sequences detected, under 10% appear once; the ten largest clones hold less than 2%. This sample also belongs to another study, concerning yellow fever vaccine responses in identical twins.

The specimen was memory (CD45RO+) T cells sorted from blood. These receptor sequences come from a woman aged 18-29 years in good health.

A remark on this clonotype: A much larger clone is a single base away; this may be a read error. The chain employs TRBV5-1 and TRBJ2-5; the D gene is possibly TRBD2 (6 bases). CDR3 length: 16 amino acids. Germline V gene sequence: CDR1 SGHRS, CDR2 YFSETQ. The CDR3 coding sequence is TGCGCCTGCAGCTTTCTAACCGGGACTTCGGGAGAGACCCAGTACTTC. Protein product: CACSFLTGTSGETQYF.

The chain carries TRBV20-1 and TRBJ2-3, with 11 bases that match TRBD2. With 6 bases clipped from V and 2 bases from J, the junction kept 13 bases outside the gene matches. This CDR3 region has 17 residues. The germline V gene encodes CDR1 DFQATT and CDR2 SNEGSKA (reference sequence). This CDR3 is CSAETPSGGYATDTQYF. Written as DNA, the CDR3 is TGCAGTGCGGAGACGCCTAGCGGGGGGTATGCCACAGATACGCAGTATTTT.

This clonotype was counted only a few times. A read error is possible here, since a much larger clone lies one base away. This chain uses TRBV6-1 with TRBJ2-1; 7 bases are a match to TRBD2. CDR3 length: 14 residues. V trimming: 6 bases; J trimming: 1 base; junction bases outside the gene matches: 3. Germline V gene data show CDR1 as MNHNS and CDR2 as SASEGT. The CDR3 nucleotides are TGTGCCAGCAGCCGTAGCGGGTCCTACAATGAGCAGTTCTTC. Protein product: CASSRSGSYNEQFF.

The V call is TRBV7-3, the J call TRBJ2-2; TRBD1 is a possible D gene (6 bases). The CDR3 sequence is 15 residues long. The V and J ends lost 2 bases and 6 bases respectively, with 13 bases between them. Germline V gene data show CDR1 as SGHTA and CDR2 as FQGTGA. The CDR3 region has the DNA TGTGCCAGCAGCTTAGCACAGGGTATCGCCGGGGAGCTGTTTTTT. Translated, it gives CASSLAQGIAGELFF. Complete variable domain (other parts from reference TRBV7-3 and TRBJ2-2): GAGVSQTPSNKVTEKGKYVELRCDPISGHTALYWYRQSLGQGPEFLIYFQGTGAADDSGLPNDRFFAVRPEGSVSTLKIQRTERGDSAVYLCASSLAQGIAGELFFGEGSRLTVL.

J is TRBJ2-5 and V is TRBV20-1; D perhaps matches TRBD1 (5 bases). Germline V gene lookup returns CDR1 DFQATT and CDR2 SNEGSKA (reference sequence). This CDR3 has 13 amino acids. V was shortened by 6 bases and J by 2 bases, with 13 bases between the two germline ends. CDR3 nucleotide sequence: TGCAGTGCCCCCCGCAAGGGGCAAGAGACCCAGTACTTC. As protein: CSAPRKGQETQYF.

This clonotype was picked up a small number of times. The chain couples TRBV2 to TRBJ2-2, with D maybe TRBD1 (6 bases). Germline V gene lookup returns CDR1 SNHLY and CDR2 FYNNEI. The CDR3 has 15 amino acids. The V end lost 6 bases, the J end lost 4 bases, and 15 bases lay between the germline ends. CDR3 region: CASRSEGGGTGELFF. In DNA, the CDR3 is TGTGCCAGCAGGAGTGAAGGGGGTGGCACCGGGGAGCTGTTTTTT.

This clonotype was seen more than once but under ten times. This sequence joins TRBV5-1 and TRBJ2-5; TRBD2 aligns across 8 bases. Germline V gives CDR1 SGHRS, CDR2 YFSETQ. The junction had 14 bases not matched to a gene; V was cut back by 6 bases and J by 1 base. This CDR3 has 17 residues. CDR3 sequence: CASIPFPGRGAQETQYF. The DNA of the CDR3 is TGCGCCAGCATCCCCTTCCCCGGGCGGGGGGCCCAAGAGACCCAGTACTTC. Full variable domain (missing parts from reference TRBV5-1 and TRBJ2-5): KAGVTQTPRYLIKTRGQQVTLSCSPISGHRSVSWYQQTPGQGLQFLFEYFSETQRNKGNFPGRFSGRQFSNSRSEMNVSTLELGDSALYLCASIPFPGRGAQETQYFGPGTRLLVL.

This clonotype was seen many times. The chain employs TRBV28 and TRBJ1-2, with 7 nucleotides matching TRBD1. The germline V gene has CDR1 MDHEN and CDR2 SYDVKM. The CDR3 length is 13 residues. Trimming removed 6 bases from V and 4 bases from J; junction bases left unmatched: 5. The CDR3 reads CASRGDSFYGYTF. The CDR3, as DNA: TGTGCCAGCAGGGGGGACAGCTTCTATGGCTACACCTTC.

The V call is TRBV20-1, the J call TRBJ2-7; 15 bases are a match to TRBD2. The germline V gene encodes CDR1 DFQATT and CDR2 SNEGSKA (reference sequence). V shed 0 bases, J shed 4 bases, and the junction held 1 base outside the gene matches. The length of the CDR3 is 15 residues. This chain's CDR3 is CSARDGTSGRYEQYF. The CDR3, as DNA: TGCAGTGCTAGAGACGGGACTAGCGGGAGGTACGAGCAGTACTTC.

This clonotype was seen only a few times. CDR3 loop: CASSRSDSKKAFF. CDR3 coding DNA: TGTGCCAGCAGTCGATCGGACAGCAAGAAAGCTTTCTTT. This chain connects TRBV6-1 to TRBJ1-1; D perhaps matches TRBD1 (6 bases). V was clipped by 5 bases and J by 9 bases, with 16 bases between them. Germline-derived CDR1 and CDR2 are MNHNS and SASEGT. The CDR3 is 13 residues long.

The chain links TRBV2 to TRBJ1-2; D gene unclear. CDR3 size: 11 residues. From germline, CDR1 is SNHLY and CDR2 FYNNEI. Trimming pared 6 bases from V and 4 bases from J, leaving 6 bases between. The CDR3 nucleotides are TGTGCCAGCAGCGGCCGCTATGGCTACACCTTC. This translates into CASSGRYGYTF.

The V and J genes are TRBV27 and TRBJ1-6; no reliable D call. Deletions cut 6 bases from V and 6 bases from J, with 12 bases between. This CDR3 is 14 amino acids long. Looked up from germline, CDR1 is MNHEY and CDR2 is SMNVEV (reference sequence). The CDR3 here is CASRPRVTNSPLHF. CDR3 DNA: TGTGCCAGCAGACCCCGGGTTACTAATTCACCCCTCCACTTT.

In this sample, this clonotype turned up many times. The chain carries TRBV6-5 and TRBJ2-1, with a weak D call TRBD2 (6 bases). The CDR3 totals 15 residues. Germline loops: CDR1 MNHEY, CDR2 SVGAGI. V was clipped by 2 bases and J by 3 bases, with 11 bases between them. CDR3 coding DNA: TGTGCCAGCAGTTACCGTAGCGGTGGCTACAATGAGCAGTTCTTC. It codes for CASSYRSGGYNEQFF.

This clonotype was seen at least ten times. This chain links TRBV5-1 with TRBJ2-5; D not resolved. This CDR3 has 13 residues. Deletions cut 6 bases from V and 5 bases from J, with 14 bases between. The germline V gene has CDR1 SGHRS and CDR2 YFSETQ. CDR3 residues: CASIHPQEETQYF. CDR3 bases: TGCGCCAGCATCCACCCTCAGGAGGAGACCCAGTACTTC.

This clonotype was seen a handful of times. This sequence joins TRBV9 and TRBJ1-2; D is possibly TRBD1 (5 bases). V was trimmed by 2 bases and J by 2 bases, leaving 10 bases between them. The germline V gene encodes CDR1 SGDLS and CDR2 YYNGEE. The CDR3 consists of 14 residues. For the CDR3, the DNA is TGTGCCAGCAGCGTCGGGACGCAGAACTATGGCTACACCTTC. This codes for CASSVGTQNYGYTF.

This clonotype came up a few times. The rearrangement uses TRBV6-2 or TRBV6-3 and TRBJ1-5; TRBD1 might be the D (5 bases). Trimming took 6 bases from V and 7 from J, leaving 10 bases between them. The CDR3 is 12 residues long. The germline V gene has CDR1 MNHEY and CDR2 SVGEGT. The CDR3 loop reads CASREQAQPQHF. DNA for the CDR3: TGTGCCAGCAGAGAACAGGCGCAGCCCCAGCATTTT.

This rearrangement joins TRBV15 to TRBJ1-4, with 9 bases fitting TRBD1. Trimming cost V 0 bases and J 5 bases; bases outside gene matches: 4. Looked up from germline, CDR1 is LNHNV and CDR2 is YYDKDF (reference sequence). This CDR3 comprises 16 residues. Written as DNA, the CDR3 is TGTGCCACCAGCAGAGATCGGGGGACAGGGAATGAAAAACTGTTTTTT. Translating it yields CATSRDRGTGNEKLFF. Supplemented by reference TRBV15 and TRBJ1-4, the full variable domain reads DAMVIQNPRYQVTQFGKPVTLSCSQTLNHNVMYWYQQKSSQAPKLLFHYYDKDFNNEADTPDNFQSRRPNTSFCFLDIRSPGLGDTAMYLCATSRDRGTGNEKLFFGSGTQLSVL.